This T cell receptor beta chain came from a study of blood T cell repertoires in COVID-19. As for the study in general: Researchers got acute and convalescent COVID-19 samples from the United States, Italy and Spain. Sample material is recorded as cDNA or gDNA derived from T cells, B-cell-depleted T cells, or PBMCs.

Germline V gene lookup returns CDR1 MGHRA and CDR2 YSYEKL. The CDR3 consists of 16 residues. V was trimmed by 0 bases and J by 5 bases, leaving 16 bases between them. Original data processing: Amplification of reference gene primers was used by the study to estimate nucleated cell counts. Assay: immunoSEQ multiplex PCR; the TCRdb copy retains only in-frame clones and omits some. V and J calls and clone size are given by that table; D and trimming were obtained from the DNA. This repertoire shows over 150,000 clones, 80% to 90% found once; its top ten account for about 13%. The sequenced material came from peripheral blood. The chain employs TRBV4-1 and TRBJ1-2; D possibly corresponds to TRBD1 (5 bases). This clonotype was sampled from a human donor in a cohort sampled during active COVID-19. In DNA, the CDR3 is TGCGCCAGCAGCCAAGATAGGAGTTGGCAGGGTTATGGCTACACCTTC. Translation gives CASSQDRSWQGYGYTF.